This TCR beta chain derives from a study of T cell responses to AZD1222 COVID-19 vaccine. Study conclusions and caveats: White British ancestry dominated among donors, who included more females, and clonal diversity was possibly underestimated.

In the case of this clone: The target antigen is unknown.

Data came from immunoSEQ multiplex PCR; TCRdb stores just in-frame clones and leaves some out. Of roughly 86,000 clones in the sample, 75% to 90% are singletons; the top ten hold roughly 4.7%. Second-dose recipients at about 4 or about 12 weeks were treated as one pooled group. This CDR3 spans 14 amino acids. V was cut by 3 bases and J by 4 bases, with 7 bases left in between. The germline V gene encodes CDR1 SNHLY and CDR2 FYNNEI. This specimen consisted of peripheral blood, obtained 28 days after the second AZD1222 dose. The chain carries TRBV2 and TRBJ2-6; D gene unclear. This clonotype was obtained from an adult who received the AZD1222 COVID-19 vaccine. For the CDR3, the DNA is TGTGCCAGCAGTGACAGCAGAGGGGCCAACGTCCTGACTTTC. Its protein product is CASSDSRGANVLTF.